The 10 T cell receptor beta chains reported below all come from one sample, sequenced in a study of regulatory T cells in long-lasting Graves disease. Time point denoted: newly diagnosed GD, antithyroid drugs for less than 3 months. TCR sequences were obtained from RNA taken from PBMCs. Building the TCR beta libraries relied on iRepertoire HTBI primers, and CDR3 regions underwent Arm-PCR. In TCRdb, the multiplex PCR reads were re-called with MiXCR into one record per CDR3 protein. The sample has 400,000 to 500,000 distinct CDR3 sequences, about 14% seen once. These sequences were also reported in another study, on T cells in Graves' hyperthyroidism and ophthalmopathy.

The sample here was peripheral blood mononuclear cells (PBMCs), taken at new diagnosis, from a patient treated with antithyroid drugs. The receptors derive from a woman in her forties or fifties with Graves disease.

This clonotype appeared a few times. The chain is built from TRBV10-3 and TRBJ2-2, with D tentatively TRBD2 (7 bases). The V end was cut by 9 bases, the J end by 3 bases, with 14 bases between. The CDR3 runs 14 residues. Per the germline V gene, CDR1 is ENHRY and CDR2 is SYGVKD. This CDR3 is CAMGGLADTGELFF. Here the CDR3 DNA reads TGTGCCATGGGGGGCCTAGCGGACACCGGGGAGCTGTTTTTT.

V is TRBV10-3 and J is TRBJ2-7; weak D call: TRBD1 (5 bases). There are 13 residues in the CDR3. Per germline, CDR1 ENHRY and CDR2 SYGVKD. V lost 0 bases and J 2 bases, leaving 5 bases between the germline ends. The CDR3, as DNA: TGTGCCATCAGTGAGTCGACAGCCTACGAGCAGTACTTC. Its protein is CAISESTAYEQYF.

This clonotype was observed at least ten times. The chain uses TRBV11-3 and TRBJ2-1; D might be TRBD2 (5 bases). Germline V gene sequence: CDR1 SGHNT, CDR2 YENEEA. V shed 0 bases and J shed 6 bases, with 12 bases lying between them. The CDR3 has 15 amino acids. The CDR3 protein is CASSLDGLAGNEQFF. The CDR3 DNA is TGTGCCAGCAGCTTAGATGGCCTAGCAGGCAATGAGCAGTTCTTC.

Turning to this clonotype: An end of the junction differs from the germline gene, which may be a read error. The gene calls are TRBV3-1 and TRBJ2-7, with D unclear. Germline V CDR1 and CDR2: LGHDT, YNNKEL (reference sequence). This CDR3 is built from 17 residues. Here the CDR3 DNA reads TGTACCAGCAGCCTAGATCGAATACAAGGCGGCAACTACGAGCAGTACTTC. Its protein product is CTSSLDRIQGGNYEQYF.

The V call is TRBV4-1, the J call TRBJ2-7; TRBD2 is a possible D gene (6 bases). Germline V gene data show CDR1 as MGHRA and CDR2 as YSYEKL. V lost 1 base to trimming and J lost 3 bases, with 22 bases between them. The CDR3 totals 18 residues. CDR3 coding DNA: TGCGCCAGCAGCCAAGGGGGTCTAGCCGGGAGAGCGAACTACGAGCAGTACTTC. It codes for CASSQGGLAGRANYEQYF.

This clonotype was seen at least ten times. This chain links TRBV27 with TRBJ1-4; D perhaps matches TRBD1 (6 bases). The CDR3 consists of 14 residues. Trimming shortened V by 3 bases and J by 7 bases, and 12 bases separated the two germline ends. The germline V gene encodes CDR1 MNHEY and CDR2 SMNVEV (reference sequence). Here the CDR3 DNA reads TGTGCCAGCAGTTTTATTGGACAGATTGAAAAACTGTTTTTT. Its protein product is CASSFIGQIEKLFF. Supplemented by reference TRBV27 and TRBJ1-4, the full variable domain reads EAQVTQNPRYLITVTGKKLTVTCSQNMNHEYMSWYRQDPGLGLRQIYYSMNVEVTDKGDVPEGYKVSRKEKRNFPLILESPSPNQTSLYFCASSFIGQIEKLFFGSGTQLSVL.

This clonotype was counted between two and nine times. This chain uses TRBV7-9 with TRBJ2-7; a possible D gene is TRBD2 (6 bases). Trimming stripped 8 bases from V and 0 bases from J, with 23 bases between. The CDR3 covers 17 residues. Per the germline V gene, CDR1 is SEHNR and CDR2 is FQNEAQ (reference sequence). The CDR3 bases are TGTGCCAGCGGGAGATGGCTCAGACTAGATCACTCCTACGAGCAGTACTTC. The encoded protein is CASGRWLRLDHSYEQYF.

A word on this clonotype: This could be a read error, since a much larger clone is one nucleotide away. The rearrangement joins TRBV2 to TRBJ1-2, with TRBD1 as a possible D gene (6 bases). Looked up from germline, CDR1 is SNHLY and CDR2 is FYNNEI. There are 14 residues in the CDR3. The CDR3 spells CASSKTDSSYGCTF. Here the CDR3 DNA reads TGTGCCAGCAGTAAAACGGACAGCTCCTATGGCTGCACCTTC. The whole variable domain, filled in from reference TRBV2 and TRBJ1-2, reads EPEVTQTPSHQVTQMGQEVILRCVPISNHLYFYWYRQILGQKVEFLVSFYNNEISEKSEIFDDQFSVERPDGSNFTLKIRSTKLEDSAMYFCASSKTDSSYGCTFGSGTRLTVV.

The CDR3 region is CASTGGGRGNIQYF. In nucleotides, the CDR3 is TGTGCCAGCACCGGAGGGGGGAGGGGAAACATTCAGTACTTC. The chain has TRBV7-9 and TRBJ2-4; maybe TRBD2 (7 bases). The CDR3 covers 14 residues. V was cut by 7 bases and J by 6 bases, with 16 bases left in between. Germline V gene lookup returns CDR1 SEHNR and CDR2 FQNEAQ (reference sequence).

This clonotype was seen a handful of times. A much larger clone sits a single nucleotide away, making a read error possible. The chain joins TRBV6-1 to TRBJ1-1, with 9 bases matching TRBD1. With 5 bases clipped from V and 2 bases from J, the junction kept 9 bases outside the gene matches. From germline, CDR1 is MNHNS and CDR2 SASEGT. This CDR3 comprises 16 residues. The CDR3 protein is CASSQRTGEENTEAFF. Here the CDR3 DNA reads TGTGCCAGCAGTCAAAGGACAGGGGAGGAAAACACTGAAGCTTTCTTT.